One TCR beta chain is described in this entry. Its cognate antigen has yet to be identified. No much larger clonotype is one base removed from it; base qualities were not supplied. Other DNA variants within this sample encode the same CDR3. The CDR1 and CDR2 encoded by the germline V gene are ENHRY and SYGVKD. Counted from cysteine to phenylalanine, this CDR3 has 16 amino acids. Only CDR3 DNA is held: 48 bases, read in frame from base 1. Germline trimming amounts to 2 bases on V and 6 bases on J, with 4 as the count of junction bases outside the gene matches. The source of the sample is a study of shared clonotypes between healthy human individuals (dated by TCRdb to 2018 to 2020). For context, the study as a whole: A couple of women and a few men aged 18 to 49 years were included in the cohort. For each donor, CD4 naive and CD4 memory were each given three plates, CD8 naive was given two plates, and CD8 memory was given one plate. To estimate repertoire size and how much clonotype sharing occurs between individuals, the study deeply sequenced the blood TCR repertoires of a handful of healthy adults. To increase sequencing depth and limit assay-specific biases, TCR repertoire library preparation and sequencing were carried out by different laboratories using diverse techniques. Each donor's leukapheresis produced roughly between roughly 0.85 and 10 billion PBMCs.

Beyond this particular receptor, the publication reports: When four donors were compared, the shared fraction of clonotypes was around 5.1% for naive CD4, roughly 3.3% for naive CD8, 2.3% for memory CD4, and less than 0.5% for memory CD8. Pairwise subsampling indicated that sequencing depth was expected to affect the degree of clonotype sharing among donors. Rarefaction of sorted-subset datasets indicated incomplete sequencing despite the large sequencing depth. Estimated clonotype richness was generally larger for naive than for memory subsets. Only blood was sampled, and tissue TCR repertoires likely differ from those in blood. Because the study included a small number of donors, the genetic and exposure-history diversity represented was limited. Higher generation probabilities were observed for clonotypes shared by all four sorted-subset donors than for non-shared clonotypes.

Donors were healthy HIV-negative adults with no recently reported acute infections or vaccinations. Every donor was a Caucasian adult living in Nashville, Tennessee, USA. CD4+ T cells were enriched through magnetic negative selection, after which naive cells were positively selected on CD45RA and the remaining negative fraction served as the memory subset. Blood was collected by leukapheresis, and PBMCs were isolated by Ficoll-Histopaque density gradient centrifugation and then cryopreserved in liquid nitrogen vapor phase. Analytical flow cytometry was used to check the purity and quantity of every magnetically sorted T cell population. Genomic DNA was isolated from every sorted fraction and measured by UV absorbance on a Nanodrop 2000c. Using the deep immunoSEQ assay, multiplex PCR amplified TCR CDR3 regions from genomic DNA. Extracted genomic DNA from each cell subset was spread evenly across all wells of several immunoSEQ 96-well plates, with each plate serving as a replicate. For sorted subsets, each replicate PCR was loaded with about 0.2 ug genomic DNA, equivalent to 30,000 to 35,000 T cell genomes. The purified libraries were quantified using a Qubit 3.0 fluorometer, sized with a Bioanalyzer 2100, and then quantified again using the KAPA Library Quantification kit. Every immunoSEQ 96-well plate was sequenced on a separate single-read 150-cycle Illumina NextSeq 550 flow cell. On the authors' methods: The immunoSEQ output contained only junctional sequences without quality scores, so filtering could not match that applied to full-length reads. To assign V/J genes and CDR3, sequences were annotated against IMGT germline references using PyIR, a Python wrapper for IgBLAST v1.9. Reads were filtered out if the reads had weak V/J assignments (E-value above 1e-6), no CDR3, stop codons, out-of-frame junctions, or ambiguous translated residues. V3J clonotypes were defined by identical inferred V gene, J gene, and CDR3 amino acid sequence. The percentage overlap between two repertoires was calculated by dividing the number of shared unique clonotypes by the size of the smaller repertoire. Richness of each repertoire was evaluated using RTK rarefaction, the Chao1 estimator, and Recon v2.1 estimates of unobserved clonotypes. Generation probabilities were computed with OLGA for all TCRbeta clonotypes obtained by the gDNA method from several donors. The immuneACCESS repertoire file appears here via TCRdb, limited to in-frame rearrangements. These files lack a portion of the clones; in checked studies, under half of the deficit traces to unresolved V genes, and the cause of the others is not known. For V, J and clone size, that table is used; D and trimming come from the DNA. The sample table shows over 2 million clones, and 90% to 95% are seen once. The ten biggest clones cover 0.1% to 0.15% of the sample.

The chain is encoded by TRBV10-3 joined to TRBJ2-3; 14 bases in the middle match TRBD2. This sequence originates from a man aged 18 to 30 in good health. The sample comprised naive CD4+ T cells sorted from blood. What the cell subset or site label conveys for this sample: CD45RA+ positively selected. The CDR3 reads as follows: CAISEGLAGGTDTQYF. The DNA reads TGTGCCATCAGTGAGGGACTAGCGGGAGGAACCGATACGCAGTATTTT.